This TCR beta chain was sequenced in a study of blood T cell repertoires in COVID-19. The wider study: The samples span acute and convalescent COVID-19 from the United States, Italy and Spain. In each case, the material was cDNA or gDNA derived from T cells, B-cell-depleted T cells, or PBMCs.

Germline CDR1 reads SEHNR; CDR2 reads FQNEAQ (reference sequence). The CDR3 extends over 15 amino acids. V dropped 2 bases and J dropped 6; count of bases not matched to a gene: 8. Original data processing: Amplifying reference gene primers gave estimates of nucleated cell counts. Generated by immunoSEQ multiplex PCR, the TCRdb table keeps only in-frame clones and is missing some. Clonal size and the V and J genes are those of that table, whereas D and trimming came from the DNA. Among a few hundred thousand clones, 85% were seen once, and the ten largest hold just over 7%. The gene calls are TRBV7-9 and TRBJ1-2; TRBD1 matches 8 bases. This TCR was sampled from a human donor in a cohort sampled during active COVID-19. Sequences were obtained from peripheral blood. The CDR3 DNA is TGTGCCAGCAGCTTACAGGGGGCGACAGGGGATGGCTACACCTTC. This translates into CASSLQGATGDGYTF.